This entry describes one T cell receptor (beta chain). Its cognate antigen is unknown. Use of 60 Vbeta and 13 Jbeta primers characterized the PCR. The table came from immunoSEQ multiplex PCR; TCRdb's copy has only in-frame clones and leaves some out. The data show about 95,000 clones, about three quarters seen once. The CDR3 consists of 14 residues. Germline CDR1 reads MNHEY; CDR2 reads SMNVEV (reference sequence). With V trimmed by 5 bases and J by 16 bases, 17 bases remained unmatched. The data originate from a study of cytomegalovirus exposure and HLA in healthy donors. Study background: In an earlier analysis, 95 million to 130 million unique TCR beta sequences were found from some 180 million T cells.

Study-level points and caveats: Later genetic work tied a missense DCLRE1C variant to beta-chain V and J trimming. Some V segments (TRBV6-2 and TRBV6-3 among them) were excluded as indistinguishable. Despite most TCR sequences being rare, some public TCRs occurred in many donors.

The chain has TRBV27 and TRBJ2-1; 7 nucleotides agree with TRBD1. The material sequenced was PBMCs. This sequence originates from a woman aged 50 to 65 in good health and CMV-seropositive. The CDR3 loop is CASSPRTGRTSGFF. The CDR3 region has the DNA TGTGCCAGCAGTCCCAGGACAGGAAGGACATCAGGATTCTTC.